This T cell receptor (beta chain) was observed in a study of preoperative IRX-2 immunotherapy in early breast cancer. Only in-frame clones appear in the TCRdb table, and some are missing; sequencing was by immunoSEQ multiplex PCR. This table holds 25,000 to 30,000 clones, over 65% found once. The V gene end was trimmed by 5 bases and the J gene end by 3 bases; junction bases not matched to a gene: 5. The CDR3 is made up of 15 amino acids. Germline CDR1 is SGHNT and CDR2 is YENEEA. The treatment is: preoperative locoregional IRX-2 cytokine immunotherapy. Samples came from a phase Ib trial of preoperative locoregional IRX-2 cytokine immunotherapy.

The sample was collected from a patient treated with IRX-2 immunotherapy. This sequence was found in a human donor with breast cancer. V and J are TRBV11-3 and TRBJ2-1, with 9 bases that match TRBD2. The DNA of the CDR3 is TGTGCCAGCAGCCAGGGCGGGGGGGACTACAATGAGCAGTTCTTC. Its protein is CASSQGGGDYNEQFF. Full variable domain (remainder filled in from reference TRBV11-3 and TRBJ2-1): EAGVVQSPRYKIIEKKQPVAFWCNPISGHNTLYWYLQNLGQGPELLIRYENEEAVDDSQLPKDRFSAERLKGVDSTLKIQPAELGDSAVYLCASSQGGGDYNEQFFGPGTRLTVL.